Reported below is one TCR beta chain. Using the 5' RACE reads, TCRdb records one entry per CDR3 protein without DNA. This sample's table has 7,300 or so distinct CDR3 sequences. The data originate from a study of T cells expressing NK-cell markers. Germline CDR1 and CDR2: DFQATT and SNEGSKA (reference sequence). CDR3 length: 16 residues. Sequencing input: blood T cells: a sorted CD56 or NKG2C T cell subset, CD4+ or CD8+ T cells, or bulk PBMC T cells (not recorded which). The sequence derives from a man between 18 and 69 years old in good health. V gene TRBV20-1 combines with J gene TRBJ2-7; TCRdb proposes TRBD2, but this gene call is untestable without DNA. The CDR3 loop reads CSARGGTSGETYEQYF.